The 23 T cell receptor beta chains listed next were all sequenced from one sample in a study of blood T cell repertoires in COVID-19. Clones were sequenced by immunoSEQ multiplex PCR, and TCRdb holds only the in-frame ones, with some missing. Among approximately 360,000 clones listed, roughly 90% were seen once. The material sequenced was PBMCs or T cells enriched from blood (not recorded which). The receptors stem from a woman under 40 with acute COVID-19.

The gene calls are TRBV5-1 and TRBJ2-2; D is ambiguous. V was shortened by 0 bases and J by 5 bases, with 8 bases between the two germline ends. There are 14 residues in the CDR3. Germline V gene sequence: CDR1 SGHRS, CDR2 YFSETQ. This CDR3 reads CASSLGVKTGELFF. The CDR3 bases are TGCGCCAGCAGCTTGGGCGTCAAAACCGGGGAGCTGTTTTTT.

The CDR3 bases are TGTGCCAGCAGTTACTCGGGACAGGGATGGTACGGCTACACCTTC. Its translation: CASSYSGQGWYGYTF. The chain carries TRBV6-2 or TRBV6-3 and TRBJ1-2; 9 bases align to TRBD1. V lost 0 bases to trimming and J lost 8 bases; unmatched junction nucleotides: 7. Germline CDR1 is MNHEY and CDR2 is SVGEGT. CDR3 size: 15 residues.

CDR3 DNA: TGTGCCAGCAGAGAGGGGGCGCGGGGCTACACCTTC. Protein: CASREGARGYTF. This sequence joins TRBV7-8 and TRBJ1-2; 7 bases map to TRBD1. Germline lookup yields CDR1 SGHVS and CDR2 FQNEAQ. Losses at the gene ends were 6 bases for V and 8 bases for J; bases not matched to a gene: 6. The CDR3 runs to 12 residues.

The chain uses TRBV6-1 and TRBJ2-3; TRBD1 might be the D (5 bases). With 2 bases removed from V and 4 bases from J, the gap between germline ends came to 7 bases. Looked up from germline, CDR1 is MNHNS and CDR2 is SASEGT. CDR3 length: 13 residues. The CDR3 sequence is CASSERGADTQYF. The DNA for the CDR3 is TGTGCCAGCAGTGAAAGGGGCGCAGATACGCAGTATTTT.

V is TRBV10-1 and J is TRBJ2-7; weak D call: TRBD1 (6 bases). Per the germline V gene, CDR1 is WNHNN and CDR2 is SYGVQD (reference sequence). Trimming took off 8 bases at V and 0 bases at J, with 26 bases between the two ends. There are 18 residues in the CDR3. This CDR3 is CASWGPRDFPSGSYEQYF. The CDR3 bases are TGCGCCAGCTGGGGGCCCCGGGATTTCCCGTCAGGCTCCTACGAGCAGTACTTC.

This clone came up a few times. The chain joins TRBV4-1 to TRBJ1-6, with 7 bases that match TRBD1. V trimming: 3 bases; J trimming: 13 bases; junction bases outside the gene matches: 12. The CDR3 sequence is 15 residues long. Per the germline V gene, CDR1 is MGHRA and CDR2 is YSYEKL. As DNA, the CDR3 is TGCGCCAGCAGCCAGGAACACCGACAGGGCCGGCCCCTCCACTTT. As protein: CASSQEHRQGRPLHF.

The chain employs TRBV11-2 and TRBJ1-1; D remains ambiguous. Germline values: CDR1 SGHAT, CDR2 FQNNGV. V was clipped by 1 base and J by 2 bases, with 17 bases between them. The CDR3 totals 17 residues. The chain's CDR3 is CASSLVWTDSPNTEAFF. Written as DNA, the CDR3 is TGTGCCAGCAGCTTAGTGTGGACGGACTCTCCTAACACTGAAGCTTTCTTT.

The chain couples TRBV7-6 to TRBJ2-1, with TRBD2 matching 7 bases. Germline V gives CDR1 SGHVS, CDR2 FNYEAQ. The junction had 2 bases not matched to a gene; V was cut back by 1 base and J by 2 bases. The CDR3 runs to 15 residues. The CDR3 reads CASSLVGGTYNEQFF. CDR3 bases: TGTGCCAGCAGCTTAGTGGGGGGGACCTACAATGAGCAGTTCTTC. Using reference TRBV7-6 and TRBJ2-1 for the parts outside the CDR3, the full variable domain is GAGVSQSPRYKVTKRGQDVALRCDPISGHVSLYWYRQALGQGPEFLTYFNYEAQQDKSGLPNDRFSAERPEGSISTLTIQRTEQRDSAMYRCASSLVGGTYNEQFFGPGTRLTVL.

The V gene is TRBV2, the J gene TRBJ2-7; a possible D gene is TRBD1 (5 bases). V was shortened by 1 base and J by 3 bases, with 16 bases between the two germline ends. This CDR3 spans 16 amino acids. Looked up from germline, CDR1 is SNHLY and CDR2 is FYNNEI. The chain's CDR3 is CASSEVRRAPNYEQYF. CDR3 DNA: TGTGCCAGCAGTGAAGTTCGCAGGGCCCCAAACTACGAGCAGTACTTC.

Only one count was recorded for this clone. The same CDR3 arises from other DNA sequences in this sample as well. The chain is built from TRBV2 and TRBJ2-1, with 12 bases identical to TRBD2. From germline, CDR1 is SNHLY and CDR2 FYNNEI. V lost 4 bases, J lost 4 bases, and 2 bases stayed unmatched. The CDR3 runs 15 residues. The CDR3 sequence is CASSAGTSGYNEQFF. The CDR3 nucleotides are TGTGCCAGCAGTGCCGGGACTAGCGGGTACAATGAGCAGTTCTTC. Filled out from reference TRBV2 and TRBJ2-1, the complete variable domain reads EPEVTQTPSHQVTQMGQEVILRCVPISNHLYFYWYRQILGQKVEFLVSFYNNEISEKSEIFDDQFSVERPDGSNFTLKIRSTKLEDSAMYFCASSAGTSGYNEQFFGPGTRLTVL.

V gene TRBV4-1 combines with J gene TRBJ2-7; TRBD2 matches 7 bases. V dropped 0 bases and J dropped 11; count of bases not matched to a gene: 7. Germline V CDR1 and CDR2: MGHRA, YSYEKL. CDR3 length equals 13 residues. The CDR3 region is CASSQDDLRGKYF. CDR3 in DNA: TGCGCCAGCAGCCAAGATGACTTGCGGGGGAAGTACTTC.

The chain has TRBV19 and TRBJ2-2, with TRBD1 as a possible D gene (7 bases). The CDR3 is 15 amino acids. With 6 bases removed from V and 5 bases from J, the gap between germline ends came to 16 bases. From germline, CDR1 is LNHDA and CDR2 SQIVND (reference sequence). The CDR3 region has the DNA TGTGCCAGTAGGGTTACAGGGGCGGGGACCGGGGAGCTGTTTTTT. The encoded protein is CASRVTGAGTGELFF.

Here the CDR3 DNA reads TGTGCCAGCACCTCGCGTCCCTACGAGCAGTACTTC. Protein: CASTSRPYEQYF. The rearrangement joins TRBV2 to TRBJ2-7; no reliable D call. Germline CDR1 and CDR2: SNHLY and FYNNEI. This CDR3 is 12 amino acids long. Trimming cost V 7 bases and J 2 bases, with 9 bases left between them.

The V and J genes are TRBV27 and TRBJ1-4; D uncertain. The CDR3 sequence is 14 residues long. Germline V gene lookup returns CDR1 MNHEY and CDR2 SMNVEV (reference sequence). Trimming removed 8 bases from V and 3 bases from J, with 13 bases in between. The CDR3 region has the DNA TGTGCCAGCTCCGGGGTTAGGCCTAATGAAAAACTGTTTTTT. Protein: CASSGVRPNEKLFF.

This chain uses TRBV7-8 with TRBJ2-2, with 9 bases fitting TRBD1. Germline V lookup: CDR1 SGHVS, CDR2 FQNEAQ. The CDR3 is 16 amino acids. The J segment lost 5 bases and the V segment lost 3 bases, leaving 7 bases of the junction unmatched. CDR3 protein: CASSLGPGQGTGELFF. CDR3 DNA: TGTGCCAGCAGCTTGGGGCCGGGACAGGGAACCGGGGAGCTGTTTTTT.

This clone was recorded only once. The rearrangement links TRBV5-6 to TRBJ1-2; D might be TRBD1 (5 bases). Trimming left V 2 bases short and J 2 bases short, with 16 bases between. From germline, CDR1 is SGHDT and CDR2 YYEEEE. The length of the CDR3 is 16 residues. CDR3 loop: CASSFPPNRGNYGYTF. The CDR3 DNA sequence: TGTGCCAGCAGCTTCCCTCCAAATCGGGGGAACTATGGCTACACCTTC. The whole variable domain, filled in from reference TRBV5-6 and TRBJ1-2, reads DAGVTQSPTHLIKTRGQQVTLRCSPKSGHDTVSWYQQALGQGPQFIFQYYEEEERQRGNFPDRFSGHQFPNYSSELNVNALLLGDSALYLCASSFPPNRGNYGYTFGSGTRLTVV.

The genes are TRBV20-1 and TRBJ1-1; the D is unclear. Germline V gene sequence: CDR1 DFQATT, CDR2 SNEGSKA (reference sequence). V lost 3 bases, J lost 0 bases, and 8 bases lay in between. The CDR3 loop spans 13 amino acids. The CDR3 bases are TGCAGTGCTAGTGTCCCAGTGAACACTGAAGCTTTCTTT. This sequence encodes CSASVPVNTEAFF.

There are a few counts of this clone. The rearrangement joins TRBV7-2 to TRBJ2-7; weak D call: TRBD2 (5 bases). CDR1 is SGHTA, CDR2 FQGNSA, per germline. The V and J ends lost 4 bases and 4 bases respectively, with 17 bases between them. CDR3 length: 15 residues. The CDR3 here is CASSSNAGITYEQYF. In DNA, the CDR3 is TGTGCCAGCAGCTCCAACGCCGGGATAACATACGAGCAGTACTTC.

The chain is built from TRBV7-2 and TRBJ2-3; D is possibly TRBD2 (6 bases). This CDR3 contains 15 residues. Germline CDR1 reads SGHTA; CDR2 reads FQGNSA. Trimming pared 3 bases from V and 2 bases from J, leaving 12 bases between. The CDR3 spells CASSFRLDYTDTQYF. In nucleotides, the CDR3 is TGTGCCAGCAGCTTCCGACTAGATTACACAGATACGCAGTATTTT.

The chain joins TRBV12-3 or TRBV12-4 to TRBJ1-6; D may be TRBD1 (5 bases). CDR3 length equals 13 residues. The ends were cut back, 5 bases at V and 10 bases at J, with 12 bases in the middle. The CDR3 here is CASSKQDYSPLHF. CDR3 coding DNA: TGTGCCAGCAGTAAACAGGACTACTCACCCCTCCACTTT.

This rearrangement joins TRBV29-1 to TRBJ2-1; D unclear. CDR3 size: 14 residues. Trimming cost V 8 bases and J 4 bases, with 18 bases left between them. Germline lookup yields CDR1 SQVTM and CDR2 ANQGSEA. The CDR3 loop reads CSTPGVGEYNEQFF. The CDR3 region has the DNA TGCAGCACACCCGGCGTTGGAGAATACAATGAGCAGTTCTTC.

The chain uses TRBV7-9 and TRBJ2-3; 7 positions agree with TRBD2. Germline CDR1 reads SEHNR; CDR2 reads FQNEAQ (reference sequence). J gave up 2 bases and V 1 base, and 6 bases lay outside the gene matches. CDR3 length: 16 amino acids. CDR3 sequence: CASSLGASGYTDTQYF. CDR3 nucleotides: TGTGCCAGCAGCTTAGGGGCTAGCGGCTACACAGATACGCAGTATTTT.

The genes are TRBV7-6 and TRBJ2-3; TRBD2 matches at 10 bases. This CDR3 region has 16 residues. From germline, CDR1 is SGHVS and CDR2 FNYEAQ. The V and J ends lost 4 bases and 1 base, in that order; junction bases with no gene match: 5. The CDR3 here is CASSYGLAERTDTQYF. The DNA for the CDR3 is TGTGCCAGCAGCTATGGACTAGCGGAACGCACAGATACGCAGTATTTT.